The TCR beta chain described here comes from a study of cytomegalovirus exposure and HLA in healthy donors. Notes on the study in general: The study flagged some 170 TCR beta chains as cytomegalovirus-associated.

CDR1 and CDR2 from the germline V gene are LNHNV and YYDKDF (reference sequence). The CDR3 covers 15 residues. The V segment lost 4 bases and the J segment 2 bases; nucleotides outside the gene matches: 2. With regard to this clone: Its antigen is undetermined.

It was with 60 Vbeta and 13 Jbeta primers that the PCR ran. Clones were sequenced by immunoSEQ multiplex PCR, and TCRdb holds only the in-frame ones, with some missing. The repertoire consists of approximately 210,000 clones, with about four fifths occurring once and the leading ten covering roughly 1.5%. Source material: PBMCs. The receptor was isolated from a woman in her forties or fifties in good health and CMV-seronegative. The V call is TRBV15, the J call TRBJ2-5; 12 bases line up with TRBD2. CDR3 in amino acids: CATSNGLAGQETQYF. The CDR3 DNA reads TGTGCCACCAGCAACGGACTAGCGGGGCAAGAGACCCAGTACTTC.